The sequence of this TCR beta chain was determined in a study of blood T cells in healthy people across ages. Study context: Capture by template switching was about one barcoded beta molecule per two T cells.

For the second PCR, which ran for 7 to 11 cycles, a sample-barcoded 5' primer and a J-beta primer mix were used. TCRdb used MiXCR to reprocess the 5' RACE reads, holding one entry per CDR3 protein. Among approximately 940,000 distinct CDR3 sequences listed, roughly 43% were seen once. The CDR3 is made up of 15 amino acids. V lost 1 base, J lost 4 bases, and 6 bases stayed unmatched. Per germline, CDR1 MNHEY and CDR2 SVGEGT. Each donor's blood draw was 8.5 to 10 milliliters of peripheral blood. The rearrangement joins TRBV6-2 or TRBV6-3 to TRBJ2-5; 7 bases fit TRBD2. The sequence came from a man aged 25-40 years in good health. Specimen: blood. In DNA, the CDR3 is TGTGCCAGCAGTTACTGGACCGGGGAGGGAGAGACCCAGTACTTC. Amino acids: CASSYWTGEGETQYF.